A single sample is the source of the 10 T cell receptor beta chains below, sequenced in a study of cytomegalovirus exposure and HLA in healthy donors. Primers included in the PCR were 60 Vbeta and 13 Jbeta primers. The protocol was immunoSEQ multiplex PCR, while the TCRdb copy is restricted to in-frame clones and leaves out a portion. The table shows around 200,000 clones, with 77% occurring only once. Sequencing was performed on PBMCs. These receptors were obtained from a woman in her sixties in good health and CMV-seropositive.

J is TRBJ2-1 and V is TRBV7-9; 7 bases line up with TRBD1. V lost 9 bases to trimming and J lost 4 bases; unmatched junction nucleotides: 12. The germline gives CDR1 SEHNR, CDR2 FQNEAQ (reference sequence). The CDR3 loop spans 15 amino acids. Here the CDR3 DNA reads TGTGCCAGTATCAAAGACAGGGCAATTTACAATGAGCAGTTCTTC. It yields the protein CASIKDRAIYNEQFF.

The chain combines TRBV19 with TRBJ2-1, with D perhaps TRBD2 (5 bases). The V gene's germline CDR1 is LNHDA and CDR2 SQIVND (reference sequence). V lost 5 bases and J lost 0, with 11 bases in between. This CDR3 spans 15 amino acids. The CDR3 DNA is TGTGCCAGTAGTGAGATGGGGAGCTCCTACAATGAGCAGTTCTTC. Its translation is CASSEMGSSYNEQFF.

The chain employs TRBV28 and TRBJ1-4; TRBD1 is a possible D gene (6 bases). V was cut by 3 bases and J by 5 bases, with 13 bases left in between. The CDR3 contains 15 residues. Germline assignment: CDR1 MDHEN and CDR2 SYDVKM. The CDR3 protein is CASSFTRGPNEKLFF. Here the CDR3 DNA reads TGTGCCAGCAGTTTCACCAGGGGTCCAAATGAAAAACTGTTTTTT.

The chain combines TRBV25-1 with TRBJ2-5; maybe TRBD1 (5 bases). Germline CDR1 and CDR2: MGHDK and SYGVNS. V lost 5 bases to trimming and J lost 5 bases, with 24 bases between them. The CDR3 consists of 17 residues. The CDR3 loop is CASSWGREPVYRETQYF. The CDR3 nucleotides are TGTGCCAGCAGTTGGGGCAGGGAACCTGTTTATCGGGAGACCCAGTACTTC.

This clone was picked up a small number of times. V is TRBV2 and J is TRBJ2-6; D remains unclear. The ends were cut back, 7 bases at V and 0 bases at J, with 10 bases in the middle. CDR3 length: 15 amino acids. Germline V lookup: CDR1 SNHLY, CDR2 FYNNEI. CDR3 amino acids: CASILVPSGANVLTF. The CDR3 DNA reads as TGTGCCAGCATTCTCGTCCCCTCTGGGGCCAACGTCCTGACTTTC.

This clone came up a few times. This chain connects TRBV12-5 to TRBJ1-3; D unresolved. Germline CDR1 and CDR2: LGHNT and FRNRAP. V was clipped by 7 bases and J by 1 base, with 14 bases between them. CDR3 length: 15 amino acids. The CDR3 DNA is TGTGCTAGTGAGGAGGGAGTAGTGTCTGGAAACACCATATATTTT. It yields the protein CASEEGVVSGNTIYF.

CDR3 sequence reads: CASSWGTSGRGTDTQYF. In DNA, the CDR3 is TGCGCCAGCAGCTGGGGGACTAGCGGGAGGGGCACAGATACGCAGTATTTT. This chain connects TRBV5-1 to TRBJ2-3, with 16 bases fitting TRBD2. The V and J ends lost 3 bases and 1 base, in that order; junction bases with no gene match: 2. Germline loops: CDR1 SGHRS, CDR2 YFSETQ. This CDR3 contains 17 residues.

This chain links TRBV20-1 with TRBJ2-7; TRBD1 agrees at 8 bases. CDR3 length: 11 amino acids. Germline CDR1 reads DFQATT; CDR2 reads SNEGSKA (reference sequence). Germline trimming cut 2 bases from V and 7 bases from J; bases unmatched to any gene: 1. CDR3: CSARRTGEQYF. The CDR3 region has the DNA TGCAGTGCTAGAAGGACAGGGGAGCAGTACTTC.

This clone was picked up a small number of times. The CDR3 reads CATRGLGADTEAFF. CDR3 DNA sequence: TGTGCCACCAGAGGGCTGGGGGCGGACACTGAAGCTTTCTTT. The rearrangement links TRBV27 to TRBJ1-1; TRBD1 might be the D (6 bases). From germline, CDR1 is MNHEY and CDR2 SMNVEV (reference sequence). CDR3 length equals 14 residues. V lost 10 bases and J lost 3, with 18 bases in between.

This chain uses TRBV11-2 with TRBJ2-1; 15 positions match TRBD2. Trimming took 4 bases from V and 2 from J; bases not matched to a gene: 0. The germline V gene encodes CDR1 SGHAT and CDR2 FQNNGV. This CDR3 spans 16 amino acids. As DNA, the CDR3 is TGTGCCAGCAGCTGGACTAGCGGGGGGGCCTACAATGAGCAGTTCTTC. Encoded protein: CASSWTSGGAYNEQFF.